The 28 T cell receptor beta chains below were found in one sample sequenced in a study of blood T cells in healthy people across ages. For the second PCR, which ran for about 7 to 11 cycles, a sample-barcoded 5' primer and a J-beta primer mix were used. TCRdb recomputed calls from the 5' RACE reads with MiXCR, one row per CDR3 protein. The data contain over 300,000 distinct CDR3 sequences, approximately 51% of them singletons. The sample taken for sequencing was blood. Receptors originate from a man between 60 and 70 years old in good health.

This clonotype was seen more than once but under ten times. V and J are TRBV6-2 or TRBV6-3 and TRBJ2-7; no definite D call. Trimming cost V 6 bases and J 7 bases, with 16 bases left between them. Looked up from germline, CDR1 is MNHEY and CDR2 is SVGEGT. The CDR3 sequence is 13 residues long. In DNA form, the CDR3 reads TGTGCCAGCAGACCCACTGGTTACAATGAGCAGTACTTC. This translates into CASRPTGYNEQYF.

With regard to this clonotype: Possible read error: a much larger clone is one base away. The chain recombines TRBV11-1 with TRBJ2-7, with 9 bases fitting TRBD1. The germline gives CDR1 SGHAT, CDR2 FQDESV (reference sequence). V was clipped by 3 bases and J by 3 bases; unmatched bases: 9. The CDR3 sequence is 16 residues long. The CDR3 DNA sequence: TGTGCCAGCAGCTTTAGGGCCGACAGGGGGGTCTACGAGCAGTACTTC. Amino acids: CASSFRADRGVYEQYF. Full variable domain (outside the CDR3, taken from reference TRBV11-1 and TRBJ2-7): EAEVAQSPRYKITEKSQAVAFWCDPISGHATLYWYRQILGQGPELLVQFQDESVVDDSQLPKDRFSAERLKGVDSTLKIQPAELGDSAMYLCASSFRADRGVYEQYFGPGTRLTVT.

Comment on this clonotype: This may come from a read error, since a much larger clone is one base off. V is TRBV4-3 and J is TRBJ2-5, with D unresolved. This CDR3 comprises 13 residues. CDR1 LGHNA and CDR2 YSLEER come from the germline V gene. V lost 0 bases and J lost 7, with 9 bases in between. The CDR3 DNA reads TGCGCCAGCAGCCAAGATAGGACGGGGACCCAGTACTTC. This gives the protein CASSQDRTGTQYF.

The chain combines TRBV27 with TRBJ1-2, with 8 nucleotides matching TRBD1. The V gene's germline CDR1 is MNHEY and CDR2 SMNVEV (reference sequence). The CDR3 is 15 amino acids. J lost 0 bases, V lost 3 bases, and 3 bases had no gene match. Written as DNA, the CDR3 is TGTGCCAGCAGTTTCTGGACAGGGTCTAACTATGGCTACACCTTC. Amino acid sequence: CASSFWTGSNYGYTF.

The genes are TRBV11-1 and TRBJ2-4; D ambiguous. The CDR3 has 12 amino acids. The V end lost 1 base, the J end lost 13 bases, and 11 bases lay between the germline ends. Looked up from germline, CDR1 is SGHAT and CDR2 is FQDESV (reference sequence). The CDR3 DNA is TGTGCCAGCAGCTTAGGTACAATGGAGCAGTACTTC. Its translation is CASSLGTMEQYF.

The table lists this clonotype with a few counts. The chain combines TRBV3-1 with TRBJ2-3; TRBD1 matches at 7 bases. Germline V gene data show CDR1 as LGHDT and CDR2 as YNNKEL (reference sequence). This CDR3 contains 16 residues. V was pared by 0 bases and J by 3 bases, with 6 bases of the junction left unmatched. The CDR3 sequence: CASSQDIGTVTDTQYF. The CDR3 coding sequence is TGTGCCAGCAGCCAAGATATCGGGACAGTTACAGATACGCAGTATTTT.

The chain has TRBV29-1 and TRBJ2-7; D is uncertain. Between the trimmed V and J ends, which lost 3 bases and 3 bases, there was a span of 12 bases. The CDR3 has 13 residues. Germline V gene data show CDR1 as SQVTM and CDR2 as ANQGSEA. The CDR3 sequence: CSVEAGRNYEQYF. The DNA of the CDR3 is TGCAGCGTTGAGGCAGGACGGAACTACGAGCAGTACTTC.

This chain joins TRBV3-1 and TRBJ2-3; 11 bases line up with TRBD2. CDR1 and CDR2 (germline): LGHDT, YNNKEL (reference sequence). After removal of 1 base from V and 10 bases from J, the junction contained 13 bases not matched to a gene. The CDR3 spans 17 residues. DNA for the CDR3: TGTGCCAGCAGCCAAGGAGGGGGTAGCGGGGGGGCGCGACCGCAGTATTTT. Translation gives CASSQGGGSGGARPQYF.

The chain carries TRBV5-1 and TRBJ2-2; D perhaps matches TRBD1 (6 bases). CDR3 length: 15 amino acids. Between the trimmed V and J ends, which lost 4 bases and 1 base, there was a span of 11 bases. Germline CDR1 is SGHRS and CDR2 is YFSETQ. CDR3 in DNA: TGCGCCAGCAGCGTACAGGGCCGGAACACCGGGGAGCTGTTTTTT. Protein sequence: CASSVQGRNTGELFF. Supplemented by reference TRBV5-1 and TRBJ2-2, the full variable domain reads KAGVTQTPRYLIKTRGQQVTLSCSPISGHRSVSWYQQTPGQGLQFLFEYFSETQRNKGNFPGRFSGRQFSNSRSEMNVSTLELGDSALYLCASSVQGRNTGELFFGEGSRLTVL.

This chain's CDR3 is CASSREPGQKYNEQFF. For the CDR3, the DNA is TGTGCCAGCAGTCGCGAACCGGGACAGAAATACAATGAGCAGTTCTTC. The chain is built from TRBV6-5 and TRBJ2-1; 7 positions match TRBD1. Germline V gives CDR1 MNHEY, CDR2 SVGAGI. The J segment lost 4 bases and the V segment lost 5 bases, leaving 11 bases of the junction unmatched. The CDR3 runs 16 residues.

To note about this clonotype: This may arise from a read error, as a much more abundant clone is one base away. The V gene is TRBV20-1, the J gene TRBJ2-1; D is uncertain. There are 12 residues in the CDR3. Germline CDR1 and CDR2: DFQATT and SNEGSKA (reference sequence). The germline V and J ends were trimmed by 6 bases and 13 bases, with 19 bases remaining between them. The CDR3 protein is CSARTYQETQFF. CDR3 DNA sequence: TGCAGTGCGCGCACGTACCAAGAGACCCAGTTCTTC.

As DNA, the CDR3 is TGCAGTGCTGGGACAGGGTACAACTATGGCTACACCTTC. It codes for CSAGTGYNYGYTF. The chain links TRBV20-1 to TRBJ1-2, with 9 nucleotides matching TRBD1. CDR1 is DFQATT and CDR2 is SNEGSKA in the germline V gene (reference sequence). Trimming at V came to 5 bases and at J to 2 bases, leaving 3 bases not matched to a gene. The CDR3 length is 13 residues.

This clonotype has only a few counts. The chain combines TRBV20-1 with TRBJ2-7; a weak D match, TRBD2 (7 bases). Germline V gives CDR1 DFQATT, CDR2 SNEGSKA (reference sequence). The V end was cut by 6 bases, the J end by 0 bases, with 15 bases between. This CDR3 comprises 14 residues. This chain's CDR3 is CSAMAGDISYEQYF. Written as DNA, the CDR3 is TGCAGTGCAATGGCGGGGGACATCTCCTACGAGCAGTACTTC.

This clonotype has more than one count but fewer than ten. CDR3 in amino acids: CASRPFTRSPLHF. DNA for the CDR3: TGTGCCAGCAGGCCGTTTACCCGTTCACCCCTCCACTTT. The rearrangement links TRBV7-2 to TRBJ1-6, with D unclear. The germline CDR1 and CDR2 sequences are SGHTA and FQGNSA. The CDR3 is made up of 13 amino acids. V lost 6 bases and J 9 bases, leaving 12 bases between the germline ends.

J is TRBJ2-7 and V is TRBV6-5, with 7 bases fitting TRBD2. CDR3 length: 14 amino acids. CDR1 and CDR2 (germline): MNHEY, SVGAGI. The V gene end was trimmed by 4 bases and the J gene end by 1 base; junction bases not matched to a gene: 4. The CDR3 sequence: CASSSTGGSYEQYF. CDR3 in DNA: TGTGCCAGCAGTTCCACGGGGGGTTCCTACGAGCAGTACTTC.

This chain connects TRBV6-5 to TRBJ2-5; D unclear. CDR3 length: 11 residues. Germline CDR1 MNHEY, CDR2 SVGAGI. The V end was cut by 5 bases, the J end by 5 bases, with 6 bases between. The CDR3 protein is CASSQSETQYF. CDR3 sequence (DNA): TGTGCCAGCAGTCAATCTGAGACCCAGTACTTC.

The chain joins TRBV12-3 or TRBV12-4 to TRBJ1-1, with D hard to call. This CDR3 is built from 14 residues. The ends were cut back, 2 bases at V and 4 bases at J, with 11 bases in the middle. Here the CDR3 DNA reads TGTGCCAGCAGTTTATGGGGATGGGCCACTGAAGCTTTCTTT. It translates to CASSLWGWATEAFF.

This clonotype was seen once. V usage is TRBV4-2 and J usage is TRBJ2-5, with 8 bases fitting TRBD2. The CDR3 loop spans 16 amino acids. V shed 4 bases and J 1 base; nucleotides not matched to a gene: 8. The germline V gene encodes CDR1 LGHNA and CDR2 YNFKEQ. The DNA of the CDR3 is TGTGCCAGCAGCCCGCAGCTCACTAGCGGCCAAGAGACCCAGTACTTC. It translates to CASSPQLTSGQETQYF.

This chain links TRBV28 with TRBJ1-4; the D is unclear. The CDR3 spans 15 residues. The V gene's germline CDR1 is MDHEN and CDR2 SYDVKM. V gave up 4 bases and J gave up 5 bases, with 14 bases separating them. The CDR3 reads CASSYPGRQNEKLFF. The DNA for the CDR3 is TGTGCCAGCAGTTACCCTGGACGGCAGAATGAAAAACTGTTTTTT.

The rearrangement links TRBV12-3 or TRBV12-4 to TRBJ2-1, with D unclear. V shed 6 bases and J shed 6 bases, with 9 bases lying between them. This CDR3 comprises 12 residues. In nucleotides, the CDR3 is TGTGCCAGCAGAAGGACCTCCAATGAGCAGTTCTTC. Its translation: CASRRTSNEQFF.

V gene TRBV3-1 combines with J gene TRBJ2-7, with 12 bases that match TRBD2. With 4 bases clipped from V and 6 bases from J, the junction kept 4 bases outside the gene matches. Germline CDR1 LGHDT, CDR2 YNNKEL (reference sequence). The CDR3 is 14 residues long. The CDR3 here is CASSRTSGTREQYF. The CDR3 nucleotides read TGTGCCAGCAGCCGGACTAGCGGGACCCGCGAGCAGTACTTC.

This clonotype showed up just once. V usage is TRBV3-1 and J usage is TRBJ1-4, with TRBD1 as a possible D gene (5 bases). The germline V gene has CDR1 LGHDT and CDR2 YNNKEL (reference sequence). Trimming stripped 8 bases from V and 3 bases from J, with 7 bases between. The CDR3 is made up of 12 amino acids. The CDR3 DNA sequence: TGTGCCAGCGCAGGGTCTAATGAAAAACTGTTTTTT. Its protein product is CASAGSNEKLFF.

The chain links TRBV29-1 to TRBJ2-7; 14 bases agree with TRBD2. J lost 7 bases, V lost 5 bases, and 7 bases had no gene match. CDR3 length: 14 amino acids. Germline V CDR1 and CDR2: SQVTM, ANQGSEA. As DNA, the CDR3 is TGCAGCGTTCCCGGACTAGCGGGGGGACGGGAGCAGTACTTC. It codes for CSVPGLAGGREQYF.

The rearrangement links TRBV15 to TRBJ2-1; D unresolved. The length of the CDR3 is 15 residues. V was shortened by 0 bases and J by 3 bases, with 9 bases between the two germline ends. Germline lookup yields CDR1 LNHNV and CDR2 YYDKDF (reference sequence). CDR3 coding DNA: TGTGCCACCAGCAGAGATTTAGGGAACTACAATGAGCAGTTCTTC. It specifies CATSRDLGNYNEQFF.

The rearrangement joins TRBV7-2 to TRBJ2-2, with D perhaps TRBD2 (6 bases). Germline-derived CDR1 and CDR2 are SGHTA and FQGNSA. Trimming pared 0 bases from V and 0 bases from J, leaving 11 bases between. The CDR3 runs 17 residues. CDR3 residues: CASSLAGGPANTGELFF. CDR3 DNA: TGTGCCAGCAGCTTAGCGGGGGGACCTGCGAACACCGGGGAGCTGTTTTTT.

The genes are TRBV12-3 or TRBV12-4 and TRBJ2-1, with D unclear. Trimming shortened V by 5 bases and J by 5 bases, and 10 bases separated the two germline ends. The CDR3 has 13 residues. CDR3 nucleotide sequence: TGTGCCAGCAGTCGGCCCCCCGACAATGAGCAGTTCTTC. Residues: CASSRPPDNEQFF.

The CDR3 loop is CSAEGVAGREQYF. CDR3 coding DNA: TGCAGTGCTGAAGGGGTAGCGGGAAGGGAGCAGTACTTC. The chain links TRBV20-1 to TRBJ2-4; 8 bases align to TRBD2. In germline, CDR1 is DFQATT, CDR2 SNEGSKA (reference sequence). The trim removed 5 bases at V and 13 bases at J, leaving 13 bases unmatched. The CDR3 length is 13 residues.

The chain combines TRBV29-1 with TRBJ1-1; tentatively, D is TRBD1 (6 bases). Germline V CDR1 and CDR2: SQVTM, ANQGSEA. CDR3 length equals 13 residues. V lost 7 bases and J lost 1, with 13 bases in between. CDR3 sequence reads: CSALKTGNTEAFF. CDR3 sequence (DNA): TGCAGCGCATTAAAGACAGGGAACACTGAAGCTTTCTTT. Full variable domain (rest looked up from reference TRBV29-1 and TRBJ1-1): SAVISQKPSRDICQRGTSLTIQCQVDSQVTMMFWYRQQPGQSLTLIATANQGSEATYESGFVIDKFPISRPNLTFSTLTVSNMSPEDSSIYLCSALKTGNTEAFFGQGTRLTVV.